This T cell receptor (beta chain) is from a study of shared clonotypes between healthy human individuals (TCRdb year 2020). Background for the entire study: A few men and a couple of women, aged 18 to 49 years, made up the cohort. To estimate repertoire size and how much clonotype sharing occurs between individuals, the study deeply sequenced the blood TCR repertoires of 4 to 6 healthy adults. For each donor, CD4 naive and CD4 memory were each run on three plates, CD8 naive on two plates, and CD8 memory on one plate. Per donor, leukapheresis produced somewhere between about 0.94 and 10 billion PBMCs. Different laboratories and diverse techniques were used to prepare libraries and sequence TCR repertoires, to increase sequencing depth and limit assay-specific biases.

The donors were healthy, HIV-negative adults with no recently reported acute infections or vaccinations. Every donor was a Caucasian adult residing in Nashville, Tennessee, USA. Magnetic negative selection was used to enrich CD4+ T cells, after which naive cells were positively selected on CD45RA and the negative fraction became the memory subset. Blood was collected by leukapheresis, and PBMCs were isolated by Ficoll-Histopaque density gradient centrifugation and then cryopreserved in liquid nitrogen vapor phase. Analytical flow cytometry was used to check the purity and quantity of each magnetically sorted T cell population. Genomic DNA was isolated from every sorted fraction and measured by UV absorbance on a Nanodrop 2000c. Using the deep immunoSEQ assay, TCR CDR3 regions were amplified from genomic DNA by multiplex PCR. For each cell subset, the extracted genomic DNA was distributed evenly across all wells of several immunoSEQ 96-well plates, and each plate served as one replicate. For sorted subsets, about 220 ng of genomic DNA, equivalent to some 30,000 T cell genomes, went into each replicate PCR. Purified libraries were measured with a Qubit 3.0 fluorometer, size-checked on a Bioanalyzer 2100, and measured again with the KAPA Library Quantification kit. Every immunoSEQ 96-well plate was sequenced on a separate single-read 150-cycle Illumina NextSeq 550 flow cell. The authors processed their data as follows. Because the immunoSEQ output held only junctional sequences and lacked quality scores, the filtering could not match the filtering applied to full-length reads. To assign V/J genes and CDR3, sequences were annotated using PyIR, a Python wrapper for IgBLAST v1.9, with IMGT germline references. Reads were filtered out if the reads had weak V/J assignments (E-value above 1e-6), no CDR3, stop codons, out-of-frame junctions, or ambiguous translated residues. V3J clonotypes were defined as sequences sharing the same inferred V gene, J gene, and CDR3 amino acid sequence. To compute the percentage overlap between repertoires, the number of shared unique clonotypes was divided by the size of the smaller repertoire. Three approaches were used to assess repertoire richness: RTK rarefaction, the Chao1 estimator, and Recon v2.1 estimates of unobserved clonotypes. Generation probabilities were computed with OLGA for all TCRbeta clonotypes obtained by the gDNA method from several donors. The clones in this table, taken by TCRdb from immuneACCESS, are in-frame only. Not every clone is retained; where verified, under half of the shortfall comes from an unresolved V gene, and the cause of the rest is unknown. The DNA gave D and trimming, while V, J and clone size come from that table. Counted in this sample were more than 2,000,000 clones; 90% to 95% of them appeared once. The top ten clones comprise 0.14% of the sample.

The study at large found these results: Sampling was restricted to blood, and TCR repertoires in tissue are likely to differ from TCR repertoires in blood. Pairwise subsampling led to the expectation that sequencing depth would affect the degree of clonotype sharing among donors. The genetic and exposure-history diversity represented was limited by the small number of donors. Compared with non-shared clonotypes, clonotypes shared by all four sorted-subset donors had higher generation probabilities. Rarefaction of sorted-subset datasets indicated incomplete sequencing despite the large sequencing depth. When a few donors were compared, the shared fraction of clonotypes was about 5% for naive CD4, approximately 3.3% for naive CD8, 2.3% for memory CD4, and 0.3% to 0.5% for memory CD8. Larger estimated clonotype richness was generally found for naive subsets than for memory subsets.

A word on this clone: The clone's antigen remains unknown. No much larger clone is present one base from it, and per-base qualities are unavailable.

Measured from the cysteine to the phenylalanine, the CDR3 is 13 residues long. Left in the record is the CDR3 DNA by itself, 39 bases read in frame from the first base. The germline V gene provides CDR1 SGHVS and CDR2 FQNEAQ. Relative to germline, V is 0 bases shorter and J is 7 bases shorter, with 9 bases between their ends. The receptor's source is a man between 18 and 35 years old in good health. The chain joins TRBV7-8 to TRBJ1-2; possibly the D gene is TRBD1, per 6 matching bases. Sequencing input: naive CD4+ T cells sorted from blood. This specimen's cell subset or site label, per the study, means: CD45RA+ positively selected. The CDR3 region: CASSLAAGVGYTF. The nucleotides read TGTGCCAGCAGCTTAGCGGCAGGGGTTGGCTACACCTTC.